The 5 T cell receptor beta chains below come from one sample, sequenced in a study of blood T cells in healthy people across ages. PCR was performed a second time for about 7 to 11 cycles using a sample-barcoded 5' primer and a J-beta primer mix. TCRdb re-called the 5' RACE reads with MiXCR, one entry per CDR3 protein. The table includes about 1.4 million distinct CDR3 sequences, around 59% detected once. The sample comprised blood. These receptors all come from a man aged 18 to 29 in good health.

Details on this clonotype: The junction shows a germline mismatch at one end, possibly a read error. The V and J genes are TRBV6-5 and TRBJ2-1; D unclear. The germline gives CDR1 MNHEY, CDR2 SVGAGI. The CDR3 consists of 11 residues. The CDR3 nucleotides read TGTACCAGCAGTTACGGGCATGAGCAGTTCTTC. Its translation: CTSSYGHEQFF.

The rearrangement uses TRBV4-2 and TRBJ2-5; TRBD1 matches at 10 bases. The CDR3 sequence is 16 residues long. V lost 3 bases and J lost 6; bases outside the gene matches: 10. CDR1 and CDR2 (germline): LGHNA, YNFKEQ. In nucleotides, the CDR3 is TGTGCCAGCAGCCAGGAGCTAGGACAGGGGGTGAAGACCCAGTACTTC. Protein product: CASSQELGQGVKTQYF.

The chain's CDR3 is CASSMDRAPYNEQFF. CDR3 DNA sequence: TGTGCCAGCAGCATGGACAGGGCCCCCTACAATGAGCAGTTCTTC. The rearrangement uses TRBV11-1 and TRBJ2-1, with 8 bases that match TRBD1. CDR1 SGHAT and CDR2 FQDESV come from the germline V gene (reference sequence). The CDR3 loop spans 15 amino acids. Trimming removed 5 bases from V and 2 bases from J; junction bases left unmatched: 5.

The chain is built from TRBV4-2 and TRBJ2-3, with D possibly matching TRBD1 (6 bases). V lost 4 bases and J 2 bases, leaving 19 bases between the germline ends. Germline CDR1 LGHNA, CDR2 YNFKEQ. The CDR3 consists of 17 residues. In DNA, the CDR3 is TGTGCCAGCAGCCCAGAACCGGGACACGCATTCACAGATACGCAGTATTTT. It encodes CASSPEPGHAFTDTQYF.

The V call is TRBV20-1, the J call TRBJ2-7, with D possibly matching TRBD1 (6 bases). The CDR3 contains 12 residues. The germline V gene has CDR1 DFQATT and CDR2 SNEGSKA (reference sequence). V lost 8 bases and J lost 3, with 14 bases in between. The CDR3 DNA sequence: TGCAGTATCGTCCGGGACAACTACGAGCAGTACTTC. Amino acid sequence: CSIVRDNYEQYF.